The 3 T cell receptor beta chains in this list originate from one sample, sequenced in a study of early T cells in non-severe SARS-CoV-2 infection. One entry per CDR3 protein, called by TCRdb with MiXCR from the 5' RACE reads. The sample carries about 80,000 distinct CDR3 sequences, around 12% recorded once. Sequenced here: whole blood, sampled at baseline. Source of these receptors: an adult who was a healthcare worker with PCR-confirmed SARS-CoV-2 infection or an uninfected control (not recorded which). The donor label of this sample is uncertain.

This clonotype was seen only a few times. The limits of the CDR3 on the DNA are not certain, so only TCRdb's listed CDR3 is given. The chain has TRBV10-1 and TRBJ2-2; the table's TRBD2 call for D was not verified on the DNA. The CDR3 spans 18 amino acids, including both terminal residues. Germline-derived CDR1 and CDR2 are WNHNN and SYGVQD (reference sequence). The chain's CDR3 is CASSEIPASGSGSGSCFF.

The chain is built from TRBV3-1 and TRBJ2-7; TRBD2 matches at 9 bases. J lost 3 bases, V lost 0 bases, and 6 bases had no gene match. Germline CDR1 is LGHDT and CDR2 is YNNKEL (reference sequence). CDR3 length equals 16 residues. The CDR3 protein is CASSQDRGGRVYEQYF. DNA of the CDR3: TGTGCCAGCAGCCAAGATCGTGGCGGGAGGGTCTACGAGCAGTACTTC.

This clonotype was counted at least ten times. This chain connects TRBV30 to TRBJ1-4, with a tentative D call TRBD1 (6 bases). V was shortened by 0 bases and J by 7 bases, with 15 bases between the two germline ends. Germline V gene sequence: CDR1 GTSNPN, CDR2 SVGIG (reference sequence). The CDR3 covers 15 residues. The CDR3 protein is CAWSVRTDLPEKLFF. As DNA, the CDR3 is TGTGCCTGGAGTGTCCGGACAGACCTTCCTGAAAAACTGTTTTTT.